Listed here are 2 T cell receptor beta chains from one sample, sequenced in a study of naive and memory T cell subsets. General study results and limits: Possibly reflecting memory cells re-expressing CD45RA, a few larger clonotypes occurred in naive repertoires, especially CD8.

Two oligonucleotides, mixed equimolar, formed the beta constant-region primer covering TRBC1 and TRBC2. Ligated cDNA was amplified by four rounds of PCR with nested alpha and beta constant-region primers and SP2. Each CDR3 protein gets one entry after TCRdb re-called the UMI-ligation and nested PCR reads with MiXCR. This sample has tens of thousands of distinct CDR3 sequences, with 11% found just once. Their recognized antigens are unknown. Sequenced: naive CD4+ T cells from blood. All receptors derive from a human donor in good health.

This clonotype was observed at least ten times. This chain's CDR3 is CASSQVGTSGGVYTGELFF. CDR3 coding DNA: TGCGCCAGCAGCCAAGTGGGGACTAGCGGGGGGGTCTACACCGGGGAGCTGTTTTTT. V usage is TRBV4-3 and J usage is TRBJ2-2; 16 bases fit TRBD2. This CDR3 is 19 amino acids long. Germline values: CDR1 LGHNA, CDR2 YSLEER. V trimming: 1 base; J trimming: 3 bases; junction bases outside the gene matches: 5.

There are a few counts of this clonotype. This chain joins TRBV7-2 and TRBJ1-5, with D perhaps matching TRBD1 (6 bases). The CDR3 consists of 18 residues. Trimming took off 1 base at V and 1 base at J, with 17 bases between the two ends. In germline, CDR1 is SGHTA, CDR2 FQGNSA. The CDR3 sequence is CASSLGGGVAISNQPQHF. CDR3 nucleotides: TGTGCCAGCAGCTTAGGAGGGGGGGTCGCTATCAGCAATCAGCCCCAGCATTTT.